This is a list of T cell receptor beta chains from one sample in a study of cytomegalovirus exposure and HLA in healthy donors. Measured with immunoSEQ multiplex PCR; TCRdb has only the in-frame clones, and not every one. The table lists around 100,000 clones, approximately 80% of them singletons. The specimen was PBMCs. These receptors were obtained from a female donor in good health and CMV-seropositive. Both conserved end residues are part of each CDR3. A D gene is named only where the DNA matches it firmly. Not every row has a clone size; where given, it reads once, few, many or a size class.

D gene	clone size	V gene	J gene	CDR3 protein	CDR3 DNA
-	-	TRBV7-9	TRBJ1-2	CSSSLAGINYGYTF	TGTTCCAGCAGCTTAGCCGGGATAAACTATGGCTACACCTTC
TRBD2	-	TRBV10-2	TRBJ2-5	CASSVTSGGAETQYF	TGCGCCAGCAGTGTCACTAGCGGGGGGGCTGAGACCCAGTACTTC
TRBD2	-	TRBV27	TRBJ2-1	CASSGWTSGGSYNEQFF	TGTGCCAGCAGTGGCTGGACTAGCGGGGGATCGTACAATGAGCAGTTCTTC
TRBD2	once	TRBV5-4	TRBJ2-3	CASSDPTSGGADTQYF	TGTGCCAGCAGCGACCCGACTAGCGGGGGGGCGGATACGCAGTATTTT
-	few	TRBV6-5	TRBJ2-1	CASSLTPSAKGGEQFF	TGTGCCAGCAGTTTAACGCCCTCCGCGAAGGGGGGGGAGCAGTTCTTC
TRBD1	once	TRBV7-9	TRBJ1-2	CASSPPMTGTSNYGYTF	TGTGCCAGCAGCCCCCCCATGACAGGGACCTCTAACTATGGCTACACCTTC
-	-	TRBV19	TRBJ2-2	CASSIVKGRAGELFF	TGTGCCAGTAGTATAGTGAAAGGGAGAGCCGGGGAGCTGTTTTTT
TRBD1	-	TRBV4-3	TRBJ2-1	CASSHRQGVSYNEQFF	TGCGCCAGCAGCCATAGACAGGGGGTCTCCTACAATGAGCAGTTCTTC
TRBD1	-	TRBV7-8	TRBJ1-1	CASSPRQGYTEAFF	TGTGCCAGCAGCCCCAGACAGGGATACACTGAAGCTTTCTTT
TRBD1	few	TRBV29-1	TRBJ2-2	CSVRTGGNTGELFF	TGCAGCGTCCGGACAGGGGGAAACACCGGGGAGCTGTTTTTT
-	-	TRBV6-1	TRBJ2-7	CASSEFYEQYF	TGTGCCAGCAGTGAGTTCTACGAGCAGTACTTC
TRBD1	-	TRBV7-2	TRBJ1-3	CASSYRDRGYSGNTIYF	TGTGCCAGCAGCTACCGGGACAGGGGGTACTCTGGAAACACCATATATTTT
-	-	TRBV14	TRBJ1-4	CASSHRTAFNEKLFF	TGTGCCAGCAGCCACCGGACAGCTTTTAATGAAAAACTGTTTTTT
-	-	TRBV6-6	TRBJ1-1	CASSYRGNTEAFF	TGTGCCAGCAGTTATAGGGGGAACACTGAAGCTTTCTTT
TRBD2	few	TRBV28	TRBJ2-5	CASSLWEAGAETQYF	TGTGCCAGCAGTTTGTGGGAAGCGGGAGCGGAGACCCAGTACTTC
-	once	TRBV5-6	TRBJ1-2	CASSLATGVANYGYTF	TGTGCCAGCAGCTTAGCCACAGGTGTGGCCAACTATGGCTACACCTTC
TRBD1	-	TRBV10-2	TRBJ2-2	CASSLSTGYTGELFF	TGCGCCAGCAGTCTTTCGACAGGGTACACCGGGGAGCTGTTTTTT
TRBD2	few	TRBV5-1	TRBJ2-5	CASSLEPSGSRGETQYF	TGCGCCAGCAGCTTGGAGCCTAGCGGGAGTCGGGGAGAGACCCAGTACTTC
TRBD2	-	TRBV7-9	TRBJ2-7	CASSPLGRGAPDYEQYF	TGTGCCAGCAGCCCACTGGGGCGGGGGGCTCCAGACTACGAGCAGTACTTC
TRBD2	-	TRBV5-1	TRBJ2-3	CASSLIAGGRNTQYF	TGCGCCAGCAGCTTGATAGCGGGGGGGCGAAATACGCAGTATTTT
-	-	TRBV11-2	TRBJ2-7	CASSLVVGGRSEQYF	TGTGCCAGCAGCTTAGTTGTGGGGGGACGTAGCGAGCAGTACTTC
-	-	TRBV30	TRBJ1-6	CAWTGRDNSPLHF	TGTGCCTGGACTGGCAGGGATAATTCACCCCTCCACTTT
-	-	TRBV5-1	TRBJ2-5	CASSLALAPRETQYF	TGCGCCAGCAGCTTGGCCTTAGCCCCCCGGGAGACCCAGTACTTC
-	-	TRBV30	TRBJ2-4	CAWSGLARVGSQYF	TGTGCCTGGAGTGGCCTAGCGAGGGTCGGCAGTCAGTACTTC
TRBD2	-	TRBV13	TRBJ2-7	CASSLSRGGYEQYF	TGTGCCAGCAGCTTATCACGGGGGGGATACGAGCAGTACTTC
-	-	TRBV4-2	TRBJ1-2	CASSQVRVFYGYTF	TGTGCCAGCAGCCAAGTCCGAGTCTTCTATGGCTACACCTTC
-	few	TRBV7-9	TRBJ1-2	CASSPTGHGYTF	TGTGCCAGCAGCCCCACAGGCCATGGCTACACCTTC
TRBD2	-	TRBV19	TRBJ2-1	CASSTPGLADNEQFF	TGTGCCAGTAGTACACCGGGACTAGCGGACAATGAGCAGTTCTTC
-	-	TRBV7-2	TRBJ2-7	CASSQRGNPEQYF	TGTGCCAGCAGCCAGAGAGGGAATCCCGAGCAGTACTTC
-	few	TRBV5-6	TRBJ1-5	CASSLRGPGQPQHF	TGTGCCAGCAGCCTGCGCGGGCCTGGGCAGCCCCAGCATTTT
-	-	TRBV11-2	TRBJ2-2	CASSLSANTGELFF	TGTGCCAGCAGCTTATCCGCGAACACCGGGGAGCTGTTTTTT
-	few	TRBV9	TRBJ2-2	CASSLKAGTGELFF	TGTGCCAGCAGCCTGAAGGCGGGGACCGGGGAGCTGTTTTTT
-	-	TRBV2	TRBJ2-6	CASSGPAWGGFSSGANVLTF	TGTGCCAGCAGTGGACCCGCTTGGGGAGGCTTTAGCTCTGGGGCCAACGTCCTGACTTTC
-	once	TRBV7-9	TRBJ2-7	CSSTAYGWTSYEQYF	TGTTCCAGCACCGCTTATGGATGGACATCGTACGAGCAGTACTTC
TRBD2	-	TRBV29-1	TRBJ2-7	CSVEVPSGSIVHF	TGCAGCGTCGAAGTCCCTAGCGGGAGTATTGTGCACTTC